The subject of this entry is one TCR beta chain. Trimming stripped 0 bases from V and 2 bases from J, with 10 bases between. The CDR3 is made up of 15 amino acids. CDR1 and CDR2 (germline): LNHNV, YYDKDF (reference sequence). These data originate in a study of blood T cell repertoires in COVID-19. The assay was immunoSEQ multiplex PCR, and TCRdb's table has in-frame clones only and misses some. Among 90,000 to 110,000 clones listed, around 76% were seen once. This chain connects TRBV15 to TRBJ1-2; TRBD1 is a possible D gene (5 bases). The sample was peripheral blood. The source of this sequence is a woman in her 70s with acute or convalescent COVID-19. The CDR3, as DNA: TGTGCCACCAGCAGAGATCCGGGGGGGAACTATGGCTACACCTTC. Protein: CATSRDPGGNYGYTF.